The present entry profiles one T cell receptor beta chain with its context. The antigen is unknown. 60 Vbeta and 13 Jbeta primers were used in PCR. TCRdb's table, derived via immunoSEQ multiplex PCR, lists solely in-frame clones and lacks some. The sample records more than 90,000 clones, more than 65% being singletons. CDR1 is SGHRS and CDR2 is YFSETQ in the germline V gene. Trimming left V 4 bases short and J 4 bases short, with 17 bases between. The CDR3 consists of 15 residues. The sample is drawn from a study of cytomegalovirus exposure and HLA in healthy donors. Overall study findings and caveats: Common viral pathogens (according to a later analysis) appeared linked to several of the most significant clusters. Reportedly, TCR beta sequences accurately predicted HLA-A and HLA-B alleles in most subjects. The study carried out a later analysis of TCR beta sequences. It associated approximately 15,000 of them with specific HLA alleles at a false discovery rate of 0.05.

The chain joins TRBV5-1 to TRBJ1-1; D unclear. Source material: PBMCs. This receptor was obtained from a human donor in good health. DNA of the CDR3: TGCGCCAGCAGCCGGGAGGTGACGACGGGCACTGAAGCTTTCTTT. It is translated as CASSREVTTGTEAFF.